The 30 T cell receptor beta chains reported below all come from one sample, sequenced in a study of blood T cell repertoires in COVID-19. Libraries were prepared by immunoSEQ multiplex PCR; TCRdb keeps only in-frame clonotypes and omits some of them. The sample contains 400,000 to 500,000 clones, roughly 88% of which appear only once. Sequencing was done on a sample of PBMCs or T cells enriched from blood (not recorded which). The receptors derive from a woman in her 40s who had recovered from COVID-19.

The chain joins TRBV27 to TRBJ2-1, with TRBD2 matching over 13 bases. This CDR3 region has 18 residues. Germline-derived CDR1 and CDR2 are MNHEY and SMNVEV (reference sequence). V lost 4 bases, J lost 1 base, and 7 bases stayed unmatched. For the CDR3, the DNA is TGTGCCAGCAGTTCCTGGACTAGCGGGAGTGAGTCCTACAATGAGCAGTTCTTC. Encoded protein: CASSSWTSGSESYNEQFF.

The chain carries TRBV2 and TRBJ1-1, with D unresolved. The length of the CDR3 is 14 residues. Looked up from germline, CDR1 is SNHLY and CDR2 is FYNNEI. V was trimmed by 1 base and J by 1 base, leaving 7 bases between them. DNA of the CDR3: TGTGCCAGCAGTGAAGATAACGGGAACACTGAAGCTTTCTTT. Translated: CASSEDNGNTEAFF.

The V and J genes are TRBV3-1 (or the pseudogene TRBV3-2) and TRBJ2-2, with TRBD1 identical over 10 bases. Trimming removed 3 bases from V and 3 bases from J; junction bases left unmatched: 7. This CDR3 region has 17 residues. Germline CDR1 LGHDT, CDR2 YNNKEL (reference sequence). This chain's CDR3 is CASSHLGTGVDTGELFF. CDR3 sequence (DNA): TGTGCCAGCAGCCACCTTGGGACAGGGGTCGACACCGGGGAGCTGTTTTTT.

The CDR3 DNA is TGTGCCACCAGTGATGAAAGACAGGGGGCGGTCACTGAAGCTTTCTTT. Translating it yields CATSDERQGAVTEAFF. The gene calls are TRBV24-1 and TRBJ1-1, with TRBD1 matching over 10 bases. The junction had 7 bases not matched to a gene; V was cut back by 3 bases and J by 4 bases. This CDR3 comprises 16 residues. CDR1 and CDR2 from the germline V gene are KGHDR and SFDVKD.

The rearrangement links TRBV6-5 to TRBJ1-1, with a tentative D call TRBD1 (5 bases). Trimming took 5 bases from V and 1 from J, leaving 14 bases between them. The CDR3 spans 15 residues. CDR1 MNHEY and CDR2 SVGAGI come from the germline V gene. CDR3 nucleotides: TGTGCCAGCAGTCCCCCCGGGACTACGAACACTGAAGCTTTCTTT. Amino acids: CASSPPGTTNTEAFF.

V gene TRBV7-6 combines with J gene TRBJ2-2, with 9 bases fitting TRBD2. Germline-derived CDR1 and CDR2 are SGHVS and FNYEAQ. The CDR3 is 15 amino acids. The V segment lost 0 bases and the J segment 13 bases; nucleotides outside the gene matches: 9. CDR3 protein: CASSLASLAGPGLFF. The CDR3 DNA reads TGTGCCAGCAGCTTAGCAAGCCTAGCGGGGCCAGGGCTGTTTTTT.

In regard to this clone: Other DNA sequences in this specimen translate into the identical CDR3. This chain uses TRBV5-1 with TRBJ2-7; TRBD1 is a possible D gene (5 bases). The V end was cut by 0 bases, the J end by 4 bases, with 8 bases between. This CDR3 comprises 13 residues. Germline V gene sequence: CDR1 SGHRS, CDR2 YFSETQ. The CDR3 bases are TGCGCCAGCAGCTTGGAGGCAGGGTACGAGCAGTACTTC. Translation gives CASSLEAGYEQYF.

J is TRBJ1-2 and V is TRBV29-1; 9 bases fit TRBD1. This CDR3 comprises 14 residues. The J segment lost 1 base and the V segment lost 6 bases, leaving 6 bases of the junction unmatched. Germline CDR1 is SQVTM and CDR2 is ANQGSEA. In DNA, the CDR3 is TGCAGCGTAGCCGGGACAGGGTATAACTATGGCTACACCTTC. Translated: CSVAGTGYNYGYTF.

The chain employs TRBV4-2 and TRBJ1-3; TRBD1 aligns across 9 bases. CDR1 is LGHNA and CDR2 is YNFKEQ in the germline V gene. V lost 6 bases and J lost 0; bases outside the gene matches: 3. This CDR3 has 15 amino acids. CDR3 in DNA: TGTGCCAGCAGTCCGACAGGGGGCTCTGGAAACACCATATATTTT. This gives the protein CASSPTGGSGNTIYF.

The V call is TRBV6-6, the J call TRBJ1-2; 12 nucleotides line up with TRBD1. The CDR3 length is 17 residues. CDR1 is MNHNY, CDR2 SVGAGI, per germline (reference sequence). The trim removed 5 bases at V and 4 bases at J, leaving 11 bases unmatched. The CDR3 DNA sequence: TGTGCCAGCAGTCGATGGGACAGGGGGCGCGGAATCTATGGCTACACCTTC. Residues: CASSRWDRGRGIYGYTF.

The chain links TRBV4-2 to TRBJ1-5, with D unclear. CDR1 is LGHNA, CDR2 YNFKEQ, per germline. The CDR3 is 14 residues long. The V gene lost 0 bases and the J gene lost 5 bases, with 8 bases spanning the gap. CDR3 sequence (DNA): TGTGCCAGCAGCCAAGATCGAGCTGATCAGCCCCAGCATTTT. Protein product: CASSQDRADQPQHF.

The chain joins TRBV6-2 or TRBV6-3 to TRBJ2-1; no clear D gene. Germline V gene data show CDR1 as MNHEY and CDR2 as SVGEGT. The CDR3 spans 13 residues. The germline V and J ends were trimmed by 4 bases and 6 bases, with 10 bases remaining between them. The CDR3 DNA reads TGTGCCAGCAGTTGGAGCCTAGGCAATGAGCAGTTCTTC. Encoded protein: CASSWSLGNEQFF.

CDR3 sequence reads: CASSQGSGANVLTF. CDR3 bases: TGTGCCAGCAGTCAGGGCTCTGGGGCCAACGTCCTGACTTTC. The V and J genes are TRBV5-5 and TRBJ2-6; possibly TRBD1 for D (5 bases). This CDR3 comprises 14 residues. Germline V gives CDR1 SGHKS, CDR2 YYEKEE (reference sequence). With 5 bases removed from V and 0 bases from J, the gap between germline ends came to 6 bases. The whole variable domain, filled in from reference TRBV5-5 and TRBJ2-6, reads DAGVTQSPTHLIKTRGQQVTLRCSPISGHKSVSWYQQVLGQGPQFIFQYYEKEERGRGNFPDRFSARQFPNYSSELNVNALLLGDSALYLCASSQGSGANVLTFGAGSRLTVL.

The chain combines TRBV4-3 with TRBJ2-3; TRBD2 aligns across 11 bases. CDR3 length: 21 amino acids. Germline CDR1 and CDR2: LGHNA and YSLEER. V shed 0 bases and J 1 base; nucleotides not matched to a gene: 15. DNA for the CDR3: TGCGCCAGCAGCCAAGATAGGACTAGCGGGTCCTGGATTAGGGGCACAGATACGCAGTATTTT. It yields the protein CASSQDRTSGSWIRGTDTQYF.

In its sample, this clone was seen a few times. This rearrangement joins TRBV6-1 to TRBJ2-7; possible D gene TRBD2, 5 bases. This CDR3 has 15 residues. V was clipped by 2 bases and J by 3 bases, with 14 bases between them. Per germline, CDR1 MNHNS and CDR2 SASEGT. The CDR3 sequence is CASSESGSTFYEQYF. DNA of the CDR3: TGTGCCAGCAGTGAAAGCGGATCTACCTTCTACGAGCAGTACTTC.

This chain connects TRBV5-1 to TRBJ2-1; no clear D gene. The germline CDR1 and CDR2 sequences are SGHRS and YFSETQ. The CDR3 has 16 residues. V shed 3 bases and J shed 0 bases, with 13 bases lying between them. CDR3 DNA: TGCGCCAGCAGCTCGGTGAAGTGGAGCTCCTACAATGAGCAGTTCTTC. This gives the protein CASSSVKWSSYNEQFF.

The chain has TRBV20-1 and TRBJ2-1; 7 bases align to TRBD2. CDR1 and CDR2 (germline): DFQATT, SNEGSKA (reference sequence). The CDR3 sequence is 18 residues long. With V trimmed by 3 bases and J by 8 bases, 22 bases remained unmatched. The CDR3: CSASVGSGALGPRDEQFF. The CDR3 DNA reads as TGCAGTGCTAGTGTAGGGAGCGGGGCCTTGGGCCCGCGCGATGAGCAGTTCTTC.

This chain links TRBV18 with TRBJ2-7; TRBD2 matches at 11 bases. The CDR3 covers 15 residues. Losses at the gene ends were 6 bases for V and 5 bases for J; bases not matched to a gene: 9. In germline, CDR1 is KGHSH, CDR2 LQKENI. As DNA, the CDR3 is TGTGCCAGCTCCCCGCTAGCGGGAGGAACTGACGAGCAGTACTTC. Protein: CASSPLAGGTDEQYF.

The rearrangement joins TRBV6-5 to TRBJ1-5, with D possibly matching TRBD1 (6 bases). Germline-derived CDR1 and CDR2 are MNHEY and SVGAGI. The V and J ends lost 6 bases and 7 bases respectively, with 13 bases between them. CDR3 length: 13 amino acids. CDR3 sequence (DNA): TGTGCCAGCAGCCCAGGGGTTTGGCAGCCCCAGCATTTT. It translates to CASSPGVWQPQHF.

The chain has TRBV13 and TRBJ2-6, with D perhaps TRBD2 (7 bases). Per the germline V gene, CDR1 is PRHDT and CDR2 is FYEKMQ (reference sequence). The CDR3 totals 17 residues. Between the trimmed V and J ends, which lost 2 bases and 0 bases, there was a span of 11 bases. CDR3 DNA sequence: TGTGCCAGCAGCTTATGGGAGGGGGGCTCTGGGGCCAACGTCCTGACTTTC. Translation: CASSLWEGGSGANVLTF.

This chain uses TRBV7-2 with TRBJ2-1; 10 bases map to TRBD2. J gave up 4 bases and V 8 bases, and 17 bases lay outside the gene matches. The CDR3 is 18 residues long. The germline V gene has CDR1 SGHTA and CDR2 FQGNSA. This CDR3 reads CASGWGDRLAGSYNEQFF. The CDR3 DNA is TGTGCCAGCGGGTGGGGTGACAGACTAGCGGGTTCTTACAATGAGCAGTTCTTC.

CDR3 sequence (DNA): TGTGCCATCAGTGAGCGAAAGGGGGATGGGGATAAGCCCCAGCATTTT. This translates into CAISERKGDGDKPQHF. The V and J genes are TRBV10-3 and TRBJ1-5; the D gene is possibly TRBD1 (6 bases). Germline loops: CDR1 ENHRY, CDR2 SYGVKD. The V end was cut by 2 bases, the J end by 8 bases, with 19 bases between. The CDR3 is 16 residues long.

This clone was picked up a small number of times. CDR3 residues: CASSFPGGPIEQFF. The CDR3, as DNA: TGTGCCAGCAGTTTCCCGGGAGGGCCTATTGAGCAGTTCTTC. The rearrangement joins TRBV6-6 to TRBJ2-1, with 8 bases matching TRBD2. Germline V gene data show CDR1 as MNHNY and CDR2 as SVGAGI (reference sequence). This CDR3 has 14 residues. V dropped 4 bases and J dropped 9; count of bases not matched to a gene: 8.

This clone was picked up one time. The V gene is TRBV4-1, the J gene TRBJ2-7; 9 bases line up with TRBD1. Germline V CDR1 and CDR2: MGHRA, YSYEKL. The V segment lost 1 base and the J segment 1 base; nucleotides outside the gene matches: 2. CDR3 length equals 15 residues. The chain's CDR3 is CASSQAGTGSYEQYF. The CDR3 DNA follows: TGCGCCAGCAGCCAAGCCGGGACAGGGTCCTACGAGCAGTACTTC.

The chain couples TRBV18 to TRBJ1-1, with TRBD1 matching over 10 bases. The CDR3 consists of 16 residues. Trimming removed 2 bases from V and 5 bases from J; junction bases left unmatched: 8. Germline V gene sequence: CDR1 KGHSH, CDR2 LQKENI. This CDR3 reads CASSPIILGQGTEAFF. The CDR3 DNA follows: TGTGCCAGCTCACCAATCATTCTGGGACAGGGGACTGAAGCTTTCTTT.

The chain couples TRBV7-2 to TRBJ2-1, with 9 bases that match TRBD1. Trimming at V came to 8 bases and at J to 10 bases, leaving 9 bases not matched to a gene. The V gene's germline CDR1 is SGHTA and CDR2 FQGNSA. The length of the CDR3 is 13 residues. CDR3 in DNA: TGTGCCAGCGAGACAGGGGGGGCTCGGGAGCAGTTCTTC. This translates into CASETGGAREQFF.

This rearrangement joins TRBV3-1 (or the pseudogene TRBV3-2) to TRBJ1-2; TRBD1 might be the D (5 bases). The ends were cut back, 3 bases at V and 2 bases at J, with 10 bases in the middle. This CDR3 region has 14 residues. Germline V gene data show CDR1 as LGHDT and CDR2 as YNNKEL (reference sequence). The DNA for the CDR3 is TGTGCCAGCAGCCACAGGGCAGAAAACTATGGCTACACCTTC. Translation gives CASSHRAENYGYTF.

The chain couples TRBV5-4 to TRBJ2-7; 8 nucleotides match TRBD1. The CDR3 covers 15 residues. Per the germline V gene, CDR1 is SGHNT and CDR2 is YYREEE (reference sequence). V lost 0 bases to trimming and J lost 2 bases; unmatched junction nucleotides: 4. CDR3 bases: TGTGCCAGCAGCTTGGGGGACAGGCGACCCTACGAGCAGTACTTC. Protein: CASSLGDRRPYEQYF.

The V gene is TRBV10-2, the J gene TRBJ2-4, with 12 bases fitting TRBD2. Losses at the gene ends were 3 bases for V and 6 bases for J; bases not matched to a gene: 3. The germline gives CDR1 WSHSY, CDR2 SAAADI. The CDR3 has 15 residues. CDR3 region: CASSDRGLAGNIQYF. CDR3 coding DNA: TGCGCCAGCAGTGATAGGGGACTAGCGGGAAACATTCAGTACTTC.

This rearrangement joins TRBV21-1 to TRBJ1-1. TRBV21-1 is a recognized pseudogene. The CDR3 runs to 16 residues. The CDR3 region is CASSKEGRTEQAEAFF. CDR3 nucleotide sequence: TGTGCCAGCAGCAAAGAGGGGAGGACGGAACAGGCTGAAGCTTTCTTT.